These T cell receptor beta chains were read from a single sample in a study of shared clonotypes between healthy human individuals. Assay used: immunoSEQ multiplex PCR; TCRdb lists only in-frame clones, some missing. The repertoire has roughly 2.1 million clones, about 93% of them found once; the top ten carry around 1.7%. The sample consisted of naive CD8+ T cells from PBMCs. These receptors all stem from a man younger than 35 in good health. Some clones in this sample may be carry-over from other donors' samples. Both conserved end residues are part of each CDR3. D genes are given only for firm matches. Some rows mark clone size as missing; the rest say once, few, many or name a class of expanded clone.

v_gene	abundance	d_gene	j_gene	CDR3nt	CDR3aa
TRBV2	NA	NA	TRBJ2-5	TGTGCCAGCAGTGAAGGGGCAGGGGGGCCATGGGTGGAGACCCAGTACTTC	CASSEGAGGPWVETQYF
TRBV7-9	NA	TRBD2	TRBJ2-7	TGTGCCAGCAGCTCCGGACTAGTCTACGAGCAGTACTTC	CASSSGLVYEQYF
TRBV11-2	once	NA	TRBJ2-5	TGTGCCAGCAGCTTAGTGTACAGGGAGGGAAAGACCCAGTACTTC	CASSLVYREGKTQYF
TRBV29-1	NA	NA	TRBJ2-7	TGCAGCGTTGTAACCGGGCTCCGCGAGCAGTACTTC	CSVVTGLREQYF
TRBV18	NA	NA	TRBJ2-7	TGTGCCAGCTCTCCCAACAGGGAGGAGCAGTACTTC	CASSPNREEQYF
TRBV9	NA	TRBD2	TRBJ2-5	TGTGCCAGCAGCGAGGGACTAGCGGTCCAAGAGACCCAGTACTTC	CASSEGLAVQETQYF
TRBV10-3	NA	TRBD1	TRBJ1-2	TGTGCCATCAGTGGCCGTCAGGGGGAGGACTATGGCTACACCTTC	CAISGRQGEDYGYTF
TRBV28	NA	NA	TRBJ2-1	TGTGCCAGCAGTTCTAGCAGGGAGGTGCAATGGGGGCAGTTCTTC	CASSSSREVQWGQFF
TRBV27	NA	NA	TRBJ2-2	TGTGTCTGTCGACCCGGGACGAACACCGGGGAGCTGTTTTTT	CVCRPGTNTGELFF
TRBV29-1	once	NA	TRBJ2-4	TGCAGCGTTGAAGATAGGGGCAGTGGATCCAAAAACATTCAGTACTTC	CSVEDRGSGSKNIQYF
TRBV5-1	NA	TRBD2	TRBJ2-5	TGCGCCAGCAGCCCGGGGACTAGCGGGAGGATCCAAGAGACCCAGTACTTC	CASSPGTSGRIQETQYF
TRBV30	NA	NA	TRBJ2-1	TGTGCCTGGAGTGTTCTCGTCAATGAGCAGTTCTTC	CAWSVLVNEQFF
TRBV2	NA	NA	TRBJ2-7	TGTGCCAGCAGCGGGAGCCGGGACTCTTTATACGAGCAGTACTTC	CASSGSRDSLYEQYF
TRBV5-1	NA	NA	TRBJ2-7	TGCGCCAGCAGCTTTGGGGGCGTTCCTACCTACGAGCAGTACTTC	CASSFGGVPTYEQYF
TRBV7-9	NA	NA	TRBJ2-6	TGTGCCAGCAGCCCGCCTGATTGGGGATCGGCTTTC	CASSPPDWGSAF
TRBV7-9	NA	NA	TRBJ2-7	TGTGCCAGCAGCCCACCCACCCGGGACGGGAGCTCCTACGAGCAGTACTTC	CASSPPTRDGSSYEQYF
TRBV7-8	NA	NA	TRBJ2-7	TGTGCCAGCAGCGCCCCTAGCTCCTACGAGCAGTACTTC	CASSAPSSYEQYF
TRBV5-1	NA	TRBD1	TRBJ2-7	TGCGCCAGCAGCTTGACCGGACAGGGGTGGTACTTC	CASSLTGQGWYF
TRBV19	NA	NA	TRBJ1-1	TGTGCCAGTAGTATTGTGGGGCGCGGGGACACTGAAGCTTTCTTT	CASSIVGRGDTEAFF
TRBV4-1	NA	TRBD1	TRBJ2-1	TGCGCCAGCAGCCACGGACAGGGCTTATACAATGAGCAGTTCTTC	CASSHGQGLYNEQFF
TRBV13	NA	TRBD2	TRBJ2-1	TGTGCCAGCAGCGGGGGTAGCGGGAGACCCTACAATGAGCAGTTCTTC	CASSGGSGRPYNEQFF
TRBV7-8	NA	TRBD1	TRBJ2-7	TGTGCCAGCGGATCCCAGGGGGCGGCCTACGAGCAGTACTTC	CASGSQGAAYEQYF
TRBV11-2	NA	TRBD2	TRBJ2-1	TGTGCCAGCAGCCCGCCGTCGAGCGGGAGGTACTTATCCTACAATGAGCAGTTCTTC	CASSPPSSGRYLSYNEQFF
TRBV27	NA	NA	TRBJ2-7	TGTGCCAGCTCCAACGGGCAGGGGCTGAACGAGCAGTACTTC	CASSNGQGLNEQYF
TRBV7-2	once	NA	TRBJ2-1	TGTGCCAGCAGCTTAGTACCTAGCGTAGTCTACAATGAGCAGTTCTTC	CASSLVPSVVYNEQFF
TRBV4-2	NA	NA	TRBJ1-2	TGTGCCAGCAGCCAAGACGGGGCGGAACGGACCTCTAGTTTGGGCTACACCTTC	CASSQDGAERTSSLGYTF
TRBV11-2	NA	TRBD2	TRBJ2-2	TGTGCCATCCCAGCTAGCGGGACTCCCGGGGAGCTGTTTTTT	CAIPASGTPGELFF
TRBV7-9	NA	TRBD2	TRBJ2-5	TGTGCCAGCAGCTTATGGGGACTAGCGGGAAACGAGACCCAGTACTTC	CASSLWGLAGNETQYF
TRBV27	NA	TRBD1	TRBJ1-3	TGTGCCAGCAGTTTATTCCCAGGGGGCCTTGGAAACACCATATATTTT	CASSLFPGGLGNTIYF
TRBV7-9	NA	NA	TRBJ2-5	TGTGCCAGCAGCTTAGAAGGCAGGGGCTCCCAAGAGACCCAGTACTTC	CASSLEGRGSQETQYF
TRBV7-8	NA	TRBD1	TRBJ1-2	TGTGCCAGCAGCCCCTGGACAGGAGCCGCCTATGGCTACACCTTC	CASSPWTGAAYGYTF
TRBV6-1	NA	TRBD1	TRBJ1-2	TGTGCCAGCAGTGAGCCCGGGACAGGCTATGGCTACACCTTC	CASSEPGTGYGYTF
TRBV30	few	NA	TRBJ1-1	TGTGCCTGGAGTGTAGGCGGGGGGACTGAAGCTTTCTTT	CAWSVGGGTEAFF
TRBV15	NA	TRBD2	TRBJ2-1	TGTGCCACGATCGGGACTAGCGGGACAGTTTACAATGAGCAGTTCTTC	CATIGTSGTVYNEQFF
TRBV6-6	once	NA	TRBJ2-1	TGTGCCATTATGGGGGGCAATGAGCAGTTCTTC	CAIMGGNEQFF
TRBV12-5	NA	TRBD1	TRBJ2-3	TGTGCTAGTGGTTTGGGGGACAGGGTCCCAGATACGCAGTATTTT	CASGLGDRVPDTQYF
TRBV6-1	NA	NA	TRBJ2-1	TGTGCCAGCAGTGAAGTTCAAGACAATGAGCAGTTCTTC	CASSEVQDNEQFF
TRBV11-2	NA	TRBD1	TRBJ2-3	TGTGCCAGCAGGTCATGGACAGGGAGGAGCACAGATACGCAGTATTTT	CASRSWTGRSTDTQYF
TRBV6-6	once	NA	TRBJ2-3	TGTGCCAGCAGTTCAACAGGGCTCACAGATACGCAGTATTTT	CASSSTGLTDTQYF
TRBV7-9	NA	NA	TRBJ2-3	TGTGCCAGCAGCTTATATCAGGTGAAGTCAAGCACAGATACGCAGTATTTT	CASSLYQVKSSTDTQYF
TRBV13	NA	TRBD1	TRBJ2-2	TGTGCCAGCAGCTTTAGGGGGCCGAACACCGGGGAGCTGTTTTTT	CASSFRGPNTGELFF
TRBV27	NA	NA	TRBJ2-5	TGTGCCAGCAGTCCCCTGCCCCCCGAGACCCAGTACTTC	CASSPLPPETQYF